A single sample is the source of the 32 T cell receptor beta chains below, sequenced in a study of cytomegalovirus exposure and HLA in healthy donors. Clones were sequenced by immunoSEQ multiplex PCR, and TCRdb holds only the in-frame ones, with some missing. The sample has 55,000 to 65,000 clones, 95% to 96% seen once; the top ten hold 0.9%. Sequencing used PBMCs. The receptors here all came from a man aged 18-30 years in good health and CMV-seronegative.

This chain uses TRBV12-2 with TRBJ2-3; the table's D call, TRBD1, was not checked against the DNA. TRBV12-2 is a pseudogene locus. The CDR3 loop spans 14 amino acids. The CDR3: CASRLRQGRYTQYF. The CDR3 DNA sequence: TGTGCAAGTCGTCTGAGACAGGGACGGTATACGCAGTATTTT.

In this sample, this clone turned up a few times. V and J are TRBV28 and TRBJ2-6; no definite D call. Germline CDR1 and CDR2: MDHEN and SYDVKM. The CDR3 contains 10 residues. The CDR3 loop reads CDGGANVLTF. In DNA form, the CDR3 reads TGTGACGGTGGGGCCAACGTCCTGACTTTC. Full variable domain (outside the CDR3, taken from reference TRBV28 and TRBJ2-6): DVKVTQSSRYLVKRTGEKVFLECVQDMDHENMFWYRQDPGLGLRLIYFSYDVKMKEKGDIPEGYSVSREKKERFSLILESASTNQTSMYLCDGGANVLTFGAGSRLTVL.

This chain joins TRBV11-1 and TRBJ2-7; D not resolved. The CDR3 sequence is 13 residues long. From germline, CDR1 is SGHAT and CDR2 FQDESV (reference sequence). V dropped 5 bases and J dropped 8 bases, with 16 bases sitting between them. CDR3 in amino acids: CASSQSSHEKQYF. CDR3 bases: TGTGCCAGCAGCCAATCCTCTCATGAGAAGCAGTACTTC.

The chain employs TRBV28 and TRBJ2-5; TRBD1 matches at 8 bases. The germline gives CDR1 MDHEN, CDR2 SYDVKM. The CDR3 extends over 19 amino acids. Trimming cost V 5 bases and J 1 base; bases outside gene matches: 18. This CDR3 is CASSPRAGGAVNPQETQYF. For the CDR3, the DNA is TGTGCCAGCAGTCCCCGGGCAGGGGGCGCAGTTAACCCCCAAGAGACCCAGTACTTC.

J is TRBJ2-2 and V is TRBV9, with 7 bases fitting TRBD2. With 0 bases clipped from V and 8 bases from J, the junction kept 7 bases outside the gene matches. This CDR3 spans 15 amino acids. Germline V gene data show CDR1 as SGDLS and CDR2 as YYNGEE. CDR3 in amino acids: CASSVEAGVAGELFF. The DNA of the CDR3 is TGTGCCAGCAGCGTAGAGGCGGGGGTAGCAGGGGAGCTGTTTTTT.

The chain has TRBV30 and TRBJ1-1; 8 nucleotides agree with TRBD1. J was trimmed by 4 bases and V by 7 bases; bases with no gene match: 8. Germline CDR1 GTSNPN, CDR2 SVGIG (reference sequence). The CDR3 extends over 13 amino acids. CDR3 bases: TGTGCCTTCGCCCTCGGACAGGGCACTGAAGCTTTCTTT. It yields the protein CAFALGQGTEAFF.

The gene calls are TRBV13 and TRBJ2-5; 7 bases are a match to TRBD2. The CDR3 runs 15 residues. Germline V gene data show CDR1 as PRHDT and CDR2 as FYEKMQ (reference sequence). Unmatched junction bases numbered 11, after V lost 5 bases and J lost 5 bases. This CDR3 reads CASSTRGTIWETQYF. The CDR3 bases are TGTGCCAGCAGCACTCGGGGGACTATTTGGGAGACCCAGTACTTC.

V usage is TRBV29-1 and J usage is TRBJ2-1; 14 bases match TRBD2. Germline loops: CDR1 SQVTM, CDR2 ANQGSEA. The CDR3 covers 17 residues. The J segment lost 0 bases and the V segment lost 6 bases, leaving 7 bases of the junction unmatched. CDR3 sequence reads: CSVSPGLAGGSYNEQFF. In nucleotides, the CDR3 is TGCAGCGTAAGCCCTGGACTAGCGGGGGGCTCCTACAATGAGCAGTTCTTC.

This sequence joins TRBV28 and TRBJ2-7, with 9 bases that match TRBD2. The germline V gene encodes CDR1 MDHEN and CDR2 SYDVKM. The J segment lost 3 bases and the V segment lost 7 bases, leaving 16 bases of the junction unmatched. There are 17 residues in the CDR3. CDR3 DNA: TGTGCCAGCACACGCGCGGGAGGGCCAAAACTTTTCTACGAGCAGTACTTC. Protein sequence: CASTRAGGPKLFYEQYF. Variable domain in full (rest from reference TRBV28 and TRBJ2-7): DVKVTQSSRYLVKRTGEKVFLECVQDMDHENMFWYRQDPGLGLRLIYFSYDVKMKEKGDIPEGYSVSREKKERFSLILESASTNQTSMYLCASTRAGGPKLFYEQYFGPGTRLTVT.

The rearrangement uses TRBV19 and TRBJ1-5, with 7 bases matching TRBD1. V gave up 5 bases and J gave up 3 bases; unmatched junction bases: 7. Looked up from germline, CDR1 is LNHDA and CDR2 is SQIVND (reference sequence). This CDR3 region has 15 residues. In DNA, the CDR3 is TGTGCCAGTAGTCCATGGACAGGTGCCAATCAGCCCCAGCATTTT. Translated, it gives CASSPWTGANQPQHF.

The CDR3 here is CASSGSGNTQYF. The CDR3 nucleotides are TGTGCCAGCAGCGGGTCCGGGAATACGCAGTATTTT. The gene calls are TRBV11-2 and TRBJ2-3; D may be TRBD2 (5 bases). The germline V gene has CDR1 SGHAT and CDR2 FQNNGV. This CDR3 has 12 amino acids. V was trimmed by 5 bases and J by 7 bases, leaving 10 bases between them.

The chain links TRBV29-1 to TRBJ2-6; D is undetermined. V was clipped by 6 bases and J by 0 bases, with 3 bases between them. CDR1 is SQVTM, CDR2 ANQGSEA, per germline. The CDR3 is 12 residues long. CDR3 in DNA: TGCAGCGTCTACTCTGGGGCCAACGTCCTGACTTTC. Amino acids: CSVYSGANVLTF.

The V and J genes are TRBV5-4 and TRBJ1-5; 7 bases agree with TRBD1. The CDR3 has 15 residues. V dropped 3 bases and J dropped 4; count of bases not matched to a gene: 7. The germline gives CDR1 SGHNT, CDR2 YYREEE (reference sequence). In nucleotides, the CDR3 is TGTGCCAGCAGCTATACAGGGGCTGGTAATCAGCCCCAGCATTTT. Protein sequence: CASSYTGAGNQPQHF.

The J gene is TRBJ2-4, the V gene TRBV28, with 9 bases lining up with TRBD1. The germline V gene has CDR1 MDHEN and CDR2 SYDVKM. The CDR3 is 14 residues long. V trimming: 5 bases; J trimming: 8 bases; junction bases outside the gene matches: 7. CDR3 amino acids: CASSMGQGIDIQYF. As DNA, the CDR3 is TGTGCCAGCAGTATGGGACAGGGTATAGACATTCAGTACTTC.

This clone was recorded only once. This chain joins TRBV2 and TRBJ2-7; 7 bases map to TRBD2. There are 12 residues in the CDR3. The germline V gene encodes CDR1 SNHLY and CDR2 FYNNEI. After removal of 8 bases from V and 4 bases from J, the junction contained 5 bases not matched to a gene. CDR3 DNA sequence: TGTGCCAGCGCTCGGACTAGTTACGAGCAGTACTTC. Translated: CASARTSYEQYF. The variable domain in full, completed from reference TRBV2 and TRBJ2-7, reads EPEVTQTPSHQVTQMGQEVILRCVPISNHLYFYWYRQILGQKVEFLVSFYNNEISEKSEIFDDQFSVERPDGSNFTLKIRSTKLEDSAMYFCASARTSYEQYFGPGTRLTVT.

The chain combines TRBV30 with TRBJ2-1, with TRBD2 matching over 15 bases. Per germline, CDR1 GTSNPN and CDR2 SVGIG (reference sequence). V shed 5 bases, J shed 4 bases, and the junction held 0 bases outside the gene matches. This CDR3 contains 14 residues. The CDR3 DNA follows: TGTGCCTGGGGACTAGCGGGAGGGTACAATGAGCAGTTCTTC. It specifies CAWGLAGGYNEQFF.

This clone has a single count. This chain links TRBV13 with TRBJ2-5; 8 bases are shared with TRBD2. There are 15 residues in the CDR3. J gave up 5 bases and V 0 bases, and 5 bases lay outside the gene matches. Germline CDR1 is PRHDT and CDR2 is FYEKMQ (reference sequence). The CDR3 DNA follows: TGTGCCAGCAGCTTAGGCGGTTTAGCGGGGGAGACCCAGTACTTC. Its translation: CASSLGGLAGETQYF.

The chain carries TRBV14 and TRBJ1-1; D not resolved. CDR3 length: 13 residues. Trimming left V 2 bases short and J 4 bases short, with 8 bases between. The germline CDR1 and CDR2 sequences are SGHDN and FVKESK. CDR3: CASSQLRGTEAFF. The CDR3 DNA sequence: TGTGCCAGCAGCCAACTAAGAGGCACTGAAGCTTTCTTT.

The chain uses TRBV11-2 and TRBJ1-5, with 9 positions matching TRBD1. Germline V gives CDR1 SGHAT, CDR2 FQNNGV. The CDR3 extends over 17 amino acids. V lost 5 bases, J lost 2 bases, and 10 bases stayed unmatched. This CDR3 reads CASSTSGTGRGNQPQHF. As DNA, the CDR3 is TGTGCCAGCAGCACTTCCGGGACAGGGAGGGGCAATCAGCCCCAGCATTTT.

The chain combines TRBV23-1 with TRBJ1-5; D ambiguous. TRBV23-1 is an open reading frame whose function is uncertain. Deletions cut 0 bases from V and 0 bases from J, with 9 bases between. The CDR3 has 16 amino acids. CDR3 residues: CASSQSMENSNQPQHF. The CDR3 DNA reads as TGCGCCAGCAGTCAATCGATGGAGAATAGCAATCAGCCCCAGCATTTT.

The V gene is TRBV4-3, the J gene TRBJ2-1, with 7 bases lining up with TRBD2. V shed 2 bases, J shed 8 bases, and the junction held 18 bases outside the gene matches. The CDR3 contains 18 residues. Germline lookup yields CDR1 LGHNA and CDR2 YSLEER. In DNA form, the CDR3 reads TGCGCCAGCAGCCAATCGCCCATTGGGGGAGGGCCCGTATATGAGCAGTTCTTC. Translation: CASSQSPIGGGPVYEQFF.

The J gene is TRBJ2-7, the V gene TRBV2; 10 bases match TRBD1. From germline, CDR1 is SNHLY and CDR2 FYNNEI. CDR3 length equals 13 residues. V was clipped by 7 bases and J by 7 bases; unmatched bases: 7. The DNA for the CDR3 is TGTGCCAGCAAAGGGACAGGGGTTAAAGAGCAGTACTTC. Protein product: CASKGTGVKEQYF.

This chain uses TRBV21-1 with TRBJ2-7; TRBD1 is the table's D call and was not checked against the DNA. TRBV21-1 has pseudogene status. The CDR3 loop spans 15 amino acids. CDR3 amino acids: CASSTSTGSSYEQYF. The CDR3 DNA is TGTGCCAGCAGCACATCGACAGGAAGCTCCTACGAGCAGTACTTC.

The CDR3 DNA follows: TGTGCCAGCAGCCCCGTAACAGGCGGGAGCTACGAGCAGTACTTC. It specifies CASSPVTGGSYEQYF. The chain is built from TRBV5-4 and TRBJ2-7; 7 nucleotides align to TRBD2. This CDR3 region has 15 residues. J was trimmed by 3 bases and V by 4 bases; bases with no gene match: 10. Looked up from germline, CDR1 is SGHNT and CDR2 is YYREEE (reference sequence).

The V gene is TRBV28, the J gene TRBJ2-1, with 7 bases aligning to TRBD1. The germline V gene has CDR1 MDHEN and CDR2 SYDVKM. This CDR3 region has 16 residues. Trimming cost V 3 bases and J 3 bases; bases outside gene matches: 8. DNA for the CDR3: TGTGCCAGCAGTTTTTTCGGGACAGATTTCTACAATGAGCAGTTCTTC. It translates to CASSFFGTDFYNEQFF.

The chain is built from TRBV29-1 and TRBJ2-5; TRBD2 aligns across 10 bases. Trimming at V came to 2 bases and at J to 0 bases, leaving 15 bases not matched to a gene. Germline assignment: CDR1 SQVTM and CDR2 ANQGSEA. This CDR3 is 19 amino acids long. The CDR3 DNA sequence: TGCAGCGTTGAATTTGCTAGCGGGAGAAGAATCCTTGACCAAGAGACCCAGTACTTC. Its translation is CSVEFASGRRILDQETQYF.

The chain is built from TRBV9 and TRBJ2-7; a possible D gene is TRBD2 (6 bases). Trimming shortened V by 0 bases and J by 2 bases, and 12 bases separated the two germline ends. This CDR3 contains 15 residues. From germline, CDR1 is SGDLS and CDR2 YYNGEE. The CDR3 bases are TGTGCCAGCAGCGTAGCTGGGACTTCCACCTACGAGCAGTACTTC. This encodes CASSVAGTSTYEQYF.

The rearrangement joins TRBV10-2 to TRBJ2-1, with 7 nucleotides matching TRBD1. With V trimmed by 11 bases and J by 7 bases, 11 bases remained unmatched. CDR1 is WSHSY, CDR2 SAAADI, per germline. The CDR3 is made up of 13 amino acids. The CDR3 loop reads CACGRDRVNEQFF. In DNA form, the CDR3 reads TGCGCCTGCGGCCGGGACAGAGTAAATGAGCAGTTCTTC.

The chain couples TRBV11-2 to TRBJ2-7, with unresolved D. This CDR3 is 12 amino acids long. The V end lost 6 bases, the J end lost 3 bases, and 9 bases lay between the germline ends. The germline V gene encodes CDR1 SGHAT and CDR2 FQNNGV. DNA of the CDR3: TGTGCCAGCAGGTTGAGTGTCTACGAGCAGTACTTC. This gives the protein CASRLSVYEQYF.

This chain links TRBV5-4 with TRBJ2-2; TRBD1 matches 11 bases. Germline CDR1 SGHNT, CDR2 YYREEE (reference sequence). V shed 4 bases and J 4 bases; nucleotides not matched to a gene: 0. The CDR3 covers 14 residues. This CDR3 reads CASSGTGGTGELFF. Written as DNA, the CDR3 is TGTGCCAGCAGCGGGACAGGGGGCACCGGGGAGCTGTTTTTT. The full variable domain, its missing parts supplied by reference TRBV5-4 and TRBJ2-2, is ETGVTQSPTHLIKTRGQQVTLRCSSQSGHNTVSWYQQALGQGPQFIFQYYREEENGRGNFPPRFSGLQFPNYSSELNVNALELDDSALYLCASSGTGGTGELFFGEGSRLTVL.

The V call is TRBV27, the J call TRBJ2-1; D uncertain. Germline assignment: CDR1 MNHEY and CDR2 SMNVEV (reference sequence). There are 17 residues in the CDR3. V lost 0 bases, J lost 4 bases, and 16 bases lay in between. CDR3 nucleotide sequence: TGTGCCAGCAGTTTATCCCCCCCCGACACGATATACAATGAGCAGTTCTTC. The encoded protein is CASSLSPPDTIYNEQFF.

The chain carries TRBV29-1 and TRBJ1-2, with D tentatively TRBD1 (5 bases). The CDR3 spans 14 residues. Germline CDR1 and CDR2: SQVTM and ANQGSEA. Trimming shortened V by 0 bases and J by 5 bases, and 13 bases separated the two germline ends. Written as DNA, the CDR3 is TGCAGCGTTGAAGATGTCTCGGAGGGGTATGGCTACACCTTC. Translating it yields CSVEDVSEGYGYTF.